The 31 T cell receptor beta chains given below trace back to one sample, sequenced in a study of blood T cell repertoires in COVID-19. The protocol was immunoSEQ multiplex PCR, while the TCRdb copy is restricted to in-frame clones and leaves out a portion. The table shows about 430,000 clones, with 70% to 90% occurring only once. Material: PBMCs or T cells enriched from blood (not recorded which). The source of these receptors is a woman aged 18-29 years who had been exposed to COVID-19.

The J gene is TRBJ2-7, the V gene TRBV3-1 (or the pseudogene TRBV3-2); D is undetermined. The CDR3 has 16 residues. Germline V gene lookup returns CDR1 LGHDT and CDR2 YNNKEL (reference sequence). Trimming removed 4 bases at V and 3 bases at J, with 19 bases between. The CDR3 sequence is CASSLASGKRGYEQYF. The CDR3 region has the DNA TGTGCCAGCAGCCTAGCCTCGGGTAAGCGAGGCTACGAGCAGTACTTC.

The CDR3 DNA reads TGTGCCAGCAGAGTCGAGTCGAACACTGAAGCTTTCTTT. It specifies CASRVESNTEAFF. This sequence joins TRBV6-4 and TRBJ1-1; D gene unclear. V shed 6 bases and J shed 1 base, with 9 bases lying between them. There are 13 residues in the CDR3. Germline V gives CDR1 MRHNA, CDR2 SNTAGT.

V usage is TRBV19 and J usage is TRBJ1-5; D possibly corresponds to TRBD1 (6 bases). This CDR3 is built from 13 residues. Trimming left V 9 bases short and J 0 bases short, with 9 bases between. The germline gives CDR1 LNHDA, CDR2 SQIVND (reference sequence). CDR3 region: CASGQLSNQPQHF. In DNA form, the CDR3 reads TGTGCCAGCGGACAGCTTAGCAATCAGCCCCAGCATTTT.

CDR3 region: CASRGSPNTEAFF. CDR3 DNA sequence: TGTGCCAGCAGAGGTAGCCCGAACACTGAAGCTTTCTTT. This chain joins TRBV28 and TRBJ1-1; no reliable D call. CDR1 and CDR2 from the germline V gene are MDHEN and SYDVKM. V lost 6 bases and J lost 1, with 9 bases in between. The CDR3 totals 13 residues.

The gene calls are TRBV2 and TRBJ1-1; weak D call: TRBD1 (5 bases). CDR1 SNHLY and CDR2 FYNNEI come from the germline V gene. The V gene lost 2 bases and the J gene lost 4 bases, with 17 bases spanning the gap. The CDR3 contains 16 residues. CDR3 in DNA: TGTGCCAGCAGTGAACCCAAACAGGAGCCTGCCACTGAAGCTTTCTTT. Protein product: CASSEPKQEPATEAFF.

The genes are TRBV5-1 and TRBJ1-3; unclear D gene. V was cut by 2 bases and J by 0 bases, with 9 bases left in between. Germline V gene sequence: CDR1 SGHRS, CDR2 YFSETQ. The CDR3 is made up of 15 amino acids. CDR3 region: CASSFDWSSGNTIYF. The CDR3 DNA reads TGCGCCAGCAGCTTTGACTGGTCCTCTGGAAACACCATATATTTT.

The chain links TRBV2 to TRBJ2-1, with D possibly TRBD1 on 6 matching bases. V lost 6 bases and J lost 6, with 15 bases in between. There are 14 residues in the CDR3. Germline loops: CDR1 SNHLY, CDR2 FYNNEI. CDR3 in DNA: TGTGCCAGCAGGGGACATGCCTGGGGCAATGAGCAGTTCTTC. Residues: CASRGHAWGNEQFF.

The V call is TRBV27, the J call TRBJ2-1; 13 nucleotides match TRBD2. In germline, CDR1 is MNHEY, CDR2 SMNVEV (reference sequence). V shed 6 bases and J 5 bases; nucleotides not matched to a gene: 7. The CDR3 spans 16 residues. The chain's CDR3 is CASSPGTSGVNNEQFF. For the CDR3, the DNA is TGTGCCAGCAGCCCCGGGACTAGCGGGGTCAACAATGAGCAGTTCTTC.

The rearrangement uses TRBV20-1 and TRBJ2-7; TRBD2 might be the D (5 bases). In germline, CDR1 is DFQATT, CDR2 SNEGSKA (reference sequence). V was trimmed by 3 bases and J by 2 bases, leaving 26 bases between them. The CDR3 totals 18 residues. In nucleotides, the CDR3 is TGCAGTGCTAGTCCCATGGACCAAGCGGTGGGAGTTCCCTACGAGCAGTACTTC. Translation: CSASPMDQAVGVPYEQYF.

The rearrangement joins TRBV3-1 (or the pseudogene TRBV3-2) to TRBJ1-2; D gene unclear. The germline V gene has CDR1 LGHDT and CDR2 YNNKEL (reference sequence). V lost 0 bases and J 4 bases, leaving 15 bases between the germline ends. This CDR3 spans 16 amino acids. The CDR3 here is CASSQDIRSPLYGYTF. DNA for the CDR3: TGTGCCAGCAGCCAAGATATAAGGAGCCCTCTCTATGGCTACACCTTC.

The chain employs TRBV7-2 and TRBJ2-1; 13 bases line up with TRBD2. Germline V gene data show CDR1 as SGHTA and CDR2 as FQGNSA. The CDR3 sequence is 17 residues long. The V and J ends lost 7 bases and 9 bases, in that order; junction bases with no gene match: 15. The CDR3 sequence is CASTVNRLAGGGSEQFF. CDR3 in DNA: TGTGCCAGCACGGTTAATAGACTAGCGGGGGGCGGGAGTGAGCAGTTCTTC.

The rearrangement joins TRBV10-2 to TRBJ2-7; the match to TRBD2 covers 9 bases. The CDR3 spans 14 residues. J lost 5 bases, V lost 4 bases, and 6 bases had no gene match. The germline gives CDR1 WSHSY, CDR2 SAAADI. Here the CDR3 DNA reads TGCGCCAGCAGTGTGGGGGGACTAGCAGACGAGCAGTACTTC. It specifies CASSVGGLADEQYF.

Concerning this clone itself: This CDR3 is also generated by other DNA sequences in the sample. V gene TRBV12-3 or TRBV12-4 combines with J gene TRBJ2-1; D unresolved. This CDR3 region has 13 residues. Trimming stripped 3 bases from V and 4 bases from J, with 7 bases between. The DNA for the CDR3 is TGTGCCAGCAGTTTTTTGGAGTACAATGAGCAGTTCTTC. As protein: CASSFLEYNEQFF.

The chain joins TRBV5-6 to TRBJ1-1; D is uncertain. In germline, CDR1 is SGHDT, CDR2 YYEEEE. Trimming removed 3 bases from V and 5 bases from J, with 17 bases in between. The CDR3 extends over 15 amino acids. The CDR3 loop reads CASSWTGSLGTEAFF. The CDR3 nucleotides are TGTGCCAGCAGCTGGACTGGGTCGCTTGGGACTGAAGCTTTCTTT.

The table lists this clone with a count of one. The chain links TRBV11-2 to TRBJ2-7; weak D call: TRBD2 (6 bases). From germline, CDR1 is SGHAT and CDR2 FQNNGV. The CDR3 runs to 15 residues. Between the trimmed V and J ends, which lost 7 bases and 0 bases, there was a span of 16 bases. CDR3 DNA sequence: TGTGCCAGCATCGCGGGACTCTTAAACTCCTACGAGCAGTACTTC. Translated: CASIAGLLNSYEQYF.

CDR3 DNA sequence: TGTGCCAGCAGCTTACTACCCCCCCGGACAGGTGAGCAGTTCTTC. It is translated as CASSLLPPRTGEQFF. The chain has TRBV11-2 and TRBJ2-1; 7 nucleotides agree with TRBD1. The junction had 10 bases not matched to a gene; V was cut back by 2 bases and J by 9 bases. This CDR3 region has 15 residues. Germline assignment: CDR1 SGHAT and CDR2 FQNNGV.

The rearrangement uses TRBV6-2 or TRBV6-3 and TRBJ2-3, with TRBD2 as a possible D gene (6 bases). There are 16 residues in the CDR3. Germline V gene lookup returns CDR1 MNHEY and CDR2 SVGEGT. The ends were cut back, 0 bases at V and 8 bases at J, with 18 bases in the middle. CDR3 in amino acids: CASSYSATSRSGTQYF. The DNA of the CDR3 is TGTGCCAGCAGTTACTCGGCGACTAGTCGTTCTGGTACGCAGTATTTT.

J is TRBJ1-3 and V is TRBV5-4; maybe TRBD1 (5 bases). V was shortened by 4 bases and J by 4 bases, with 15 bases between the two germline ends. This CDR3 is 15 amino acids long. Germline V gene lookup returns CDR1 SGHNT and CDR2 YYREEE (reference sequence). CDR3 nucleotide sequence: TGTGCCAGCAGCCAAACACAGGATTACGGAAACACCATATATTTT. It translates to CASSQTQDYGNTIYF.

As for this clone: One end of the junction does not line up with germline, which may come from a read error. The rearrangement uses TRBV7-9 and TRBJ2-1; D gene ambiguous. This CDR3 comprises 12 residues. From germline, CDR1 is SEHNR and CDR2 FQNEAQ (reference sequence). The CDR3 nucleotides read TGTGCCAGCAGCTTAGAACGCGAAGTCAAGCTCTTC. Its protein is CASSLEREVKLF.

A word on this clone: The junction departs from the called germline gene at one end, perhaps through a read error. The same CDR3 can be traced to other DNA sequences in this sample. The rearrangement joins TRBV13 to TRBJ1-5; TRBD1 agrees at 10 bases. The germline gives CDR1 PRHDT, CDR2 FYEKMQ (reference sequence). This CDR3 comprises 15 residues. The CDR3 DNA follows: TGTGCCAGCAGCCTAGGGACAGGGGGCAATCAGCCCCAGCATTTT. This encodes CASSLGTGGNQPQHF. Full variable domain (missing parts from reference TRBV13 and TRBJ1-5): AAGVIQSPRHLIKEKRETATLKCYPIPRHDTVYWYQQGPGQDPQFLISFYEKMQSDKGSIPDRFSAQQFSDYHSELNMSSLELGDSALYFCASSLGTGGNQPQHFGDGTRLSIL.

The chain recombines TRBV6-5 with TRBJ2-7; no firm D call. Germline V CDR1 and CDR2: MNHEY, SVGAGI. Deletions cut 6 bases from V and 3 bases from J, with 15 bases between. The CDR3 covers 14 residues. CDR3 sequence: CASSLKSLGYEQYF. CDR3 nucleotides: TGTGCCAGCAGCCTCAAATCGCTAGGCTACGAGCAGTACTTC.

The chain is built from TRBV11-3 and TRBJ2-2, with 10 bases fitting TRBD2. CDR1 is SGHNT and CDR2 is YENEEA in the germline V gene. V lost 1 base, J lost 2 bases, and 7 bases stayed unmatched. The CDR3 is 18 amino acids. CDR3 sequence (DNA): TGTGCCAGCAGCTTAGCGGCTAGCGGGGGCCCAAACACCGGGGAGCTGTTTTTT. Amino acids: CASSLAASGGPNTGELFF.

Here the CDR3 reads CATSRDNPFATVNTEAFF. DNA for the CDR3: TGTGCCACCAGCAGAGATAATCCTTTTGCGACAGTGAACACTGAAGCTTTCTTT. This sequence joins TRBV15 and TRBJ1-1; D perhaps matches TRBD1 (5 bases). Germline CDR1 is LNHNV and CDR2 is YYDKDF (reference sequence). V was pared by 0 bases and J by 0 bases, with 17 bases between. This CDR3 is built from 18 residues.

The CDR3 DNA reads TGTGCCAGTAGCCTTCAGGAAAACTATGGCTACACCTTC. Encoded protein: CASSLQENYGYTF. The chain employs TRBV19 and TRBJ1-2, with D uncertain. Germline assignment: CDR1 LNHDA and CDR2 SQIVND (reference sequence). The CDR3 is 13 residues long. The V end lost 6 bases, the J end lost 2 bases, and 10 bases lay between the germline ends.

The chain combines TRBV5-1 with TRBJ1-1; D not certain. The CDR3 runs to 14 residues. Germline-derived CDR1 and CDR2 are SGHRS and YFSETQ. V was pared by 3 bases and J by 5 bases, with 14 bases between. CDR3 loop: CASSSGQRETEAFF. CDR3 nucleotide sequence: TGCGCCAGCAGCTCCGGGCAGCGGGAAACTGAAGCTTTCTTT. Full variable domain (outside the CDR3, taken from reference TRBV5-1 and TRBJ1-1): KAGVTQTPRYLIKTRGQQVTLSCSPISGHRSVSWYQQTPGQGLQFLFEYFSETQRNKGNFPGRFSGRQFSNSRSEMNVSTLELGDSALYLCASSSGQRETEAFFGQGTRLTVV.

The chain's CDR3 is CASRTQAFAGELFF. CDR3 bases: TGCGCCAGCAGGACACAGGCGTTCGCCGGGGAGCTGTTTTTT. The chain is built from TRBV5-1 and TRBJ2-2, with TRBD1 as a possible D gene (5 bases). The CDR3 spans 14 residues. The germline V gene encodes CDR1 SGHRS and CDR2 YFSETQ. Trimming removed 5 bases from V and 6 bases from J, with 14 bases in between.

The rearrangement joins TRBV10-2 to TRBJ1-5, with D unclear. The CDR3 spans 16 residues. CDR1 and CDR2 from the germline V gene are WSHSY and SAAADI. V was pared by 4 bases and J by 0 bases, with 13 bases between. CDR3 nucleotides: TGCGCCAGCAGTGCGGAGGCTCCCTATAGCAATCAGCCCCAGCATTTT. Encoded protein: CASSAEAPYSNQPQHF.

The J gene is TRBJ2-3, the V gene TRBV7-9, with TRBD1 as a possible D gene (6 bases). Trimming removed 5 bases from V and 2 bases from J, with 17 bases in between. Germline assignment: CDR1 SEHNR and CDR2 FQNEAQ (reference sequence). The CDR3 contains 16 residues. CDR3 nucleotides: TGTGCCAGCAGCCTCAGGGGCGGTCTAGTCACAGATACGCAGTATTTT. Its translation is CASSLRGGLVTDTQYF.

The rearrangement uses TRBV6-5 and TRBJ1-1, with TRBD1 matching over 8 bases. V was pared by 2 bases and J by 1 base, with 6 bases of the junction left unmatched. The germline V gene encodes CDR1 MNHEY and CDR2 SVGAGI. This CDR3 contains 16 residues. The CDR3 bases are TGTGCCAGCAGTTACGGGACAGGACGTTGGAACACTGAAGCTTTCTTT. Translation gives CASSYGTGRWNTEAFF.

J is TRBJ2-6 and V is TRBV2, with D unresolved. This CDR3 region has 16 residues. V lost 5 bases, J lost 4 bases, and 15 bases lay in between. Germline V CDR1 and CDR2: SNHLY, FYNNEI. The CDR3 nucleotides read TGTGCCAGCAGTAAGAGAACGTCGATGGGGGCCAACGTCCTGACTTTC. Its translation is CASSKRTSMGANVLTF. The full variable domain, its missing parts supplied by reference TRBV2 and TRBJ2-6, is EPEVTQTPSHQVTQMGQEVILRCVPISNHLYFYWYRQILGQKVEFLVSFYNNEISEKSEIFDDQFSVERPDGSNFTLKIRSTKLEDSAMYFCASSKRTSMGANVLTFGAGSRLTVL.

The chain uses TRBV5-8 and TRBJ1-5; 8 nucleotides line up with TRBD1. V was clipped by 9 bases and J by 2 bases; unmatched bases: 10. Germline V gives CDR1 SGHTS, CDR2 YDEGEE. The CDR3 sequence is 15 residues long. The CDR3 region has the DNA TGTGCCATCCCCCTTCAGGGGGCGCGCAATCAGCCCCAGCATTTT. This translates into CAIPLQGARNQPQHF. Supplemented by reference TRBV5-8 and TRBJ1-5, the full variable domain reads EAGVTQSPTHLIKTRGQQATLRCSPISGHTSVYWYQQALGLGLQFLLWYDEGEERNRGNFPPRFSGRQFPNYSSELNVNALELEDSALYLCAIPLQGARNQPQHFGDGTRLSIL.